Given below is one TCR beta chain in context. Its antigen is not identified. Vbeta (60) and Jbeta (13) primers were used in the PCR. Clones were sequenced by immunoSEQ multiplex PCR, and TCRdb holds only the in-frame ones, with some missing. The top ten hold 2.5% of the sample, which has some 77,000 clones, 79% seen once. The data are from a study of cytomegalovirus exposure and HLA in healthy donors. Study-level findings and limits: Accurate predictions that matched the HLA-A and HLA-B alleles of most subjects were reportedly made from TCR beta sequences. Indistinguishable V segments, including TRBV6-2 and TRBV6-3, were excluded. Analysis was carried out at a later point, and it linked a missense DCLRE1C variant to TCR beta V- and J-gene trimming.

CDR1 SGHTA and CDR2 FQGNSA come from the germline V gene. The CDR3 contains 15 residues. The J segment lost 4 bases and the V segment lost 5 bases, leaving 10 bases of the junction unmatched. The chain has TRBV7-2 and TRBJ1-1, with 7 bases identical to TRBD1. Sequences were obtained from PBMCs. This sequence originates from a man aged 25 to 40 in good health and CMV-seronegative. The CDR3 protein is CASSPTGVPGTEAFF. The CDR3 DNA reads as TGTGCCAGCAGCCCTACAGGGGTTCCGGGCACTGAAGCTTTCTTT.